This T cell receptor beta chain is from a study of control samples from healthy donors and cancer patients. Assay used: immunoSEQ multiplex PCR; TCRdb lists only in-frame clones, some missing. This sample yields roughly 70,000 clones, of which approximately 87% are seen a single time; roughly 28% belongs to the top ten. Germline loops: CDR1 LNHNV, CDR2 YYDKDF (reference sequence). The CDR3 extends over 20 amino acids. V trimming: 4 bases; J trimming: 2 bases; junction bases outside the gene matches: 22. The receptor comes from a middle-aged man in good health. The specimen sequenced was blood. This rearrangement joins TRBV15 to TRBJ2-7; 8 nucleotides line up with TRBD1. The CDR3 here is CATSTGLLMRNRDRTYEQYF. The CDR3, as DNA: TGTGCCACCAGCACTGGGCTTCTTATGCGAAACCGGGACAGGACCTACGAGCAGTACTTC.